This is a list of T cell receptor beta chains from one sample in a study of shared clonotypes between healthy human individuals. The method was immunoSEQ multiplex PCR; TCRdb's version includes in-frame clones alone and lacks a portion of them. In the table there are 2 million to 2.5 million clones, over 85% of which are singletons. Sequenced input: naive CD4+ T cells sorted from blood. The receptor source for this set is a man younger than 35 in good health. Both conserved end residues are part of each CDR3. D genes are given only for firm matches. A clone size is listed for some rows: how often the clone was seen (once, few, many), or a class if it is expanded.

d_gene,abundance,v_gene,j_gene,len,CDR3nt,CDR3aa
TRBD1,.,TRBV5-4,TRBJ1-1,14,TGTGCCAGCAGTCCCGGACAGGGGCAGACTGAAGCTTTCTTT,CASSPGQGQTEAFF
.,.,TRBV6-6,TRBJ2-7,15,TGTGCCAGCAGTTACCGGGGGCCCGCCCCGGGGGAGCAGTACTTC,CASSYRGPAPGEQYF
TRBD1,.,TRBV9,TRBJ2-5,14,TGTGCCAGCAGCGTGGACAGGTACCAAGAGACCCAGTACTTC,CASSVDRYQETQYF
.,.,TRBV5-6,TRBJ2-1,15,TGTGCCAGCAGCCCGCCCGGTCCATCCTACAATGAGCAGTTCTTC,CASSPPGPSYNEQFF
.,.,TRBV11-2,TRBJ1-3,11,TGTGCCGTCAGCGGTGGAAACACCATATATTTT,CAVSGGNTIYF
.,.,TRBV19,TRBJ2-7,13,TGTGCCAGTTCGCGGGGTGAAGTCTACGAGCAGTACTTC,CASSRGEVYEQYF
TRBD1,.,TRBV10-3,TRBJ1-1,15,TGTGCCATCAGTGGAACTGGACAGGGGATAACTGAAGCTTTCTTT,CAISGTGQGITEAFF
.,.,TRBV15,TRBJ1-6,16,TGTGCCACCAGCAGAGATCTAGGGGGGACTAATTCACCCCTCCACTTT,CATSRDLGGTNSPLHF
TRBD2,.,TRBV5-4,TRBJ2-2,17,TGTGCCAGCAGAGGGACTAGCGGGATGGAGAACACCGGGGAGCTGTTTTTT,CASRGTSGMENTGELFF
.,.,TRBV4-1,TRBJ1-4,15,TGCGCCAGCAGCCAAGTCGGGGGGACTAATGAAAAACTGTTTTTT,CASSQVGGTNEKLFF
.,.,TRBV19,TRBJ1-1,15,TGTGCCAGTAGTACGGTTCAGGGGTCGGGCACTGAAGCTTTCTTT,CASSTVQGSGTEAFF
TRBD1,.,TRBV6-5,TRBJ2-7,15,TGTGCCAGCAGTTTAACCGGGACAGGGACCTACGAGCAGTACTTC,CASSLTGTGTYEQYF
.,.,TRBV18,TRBJ1-2,13,TGTGCCAGCTCCCCAGGGTCCGGCTATGGCTACACCTTC,CASSPGSGYGYTF
TRBD1,.,TRBV9,TRBJ2-2,17,TGTGCCAGCAGCGTTGGGACAGGGCCTCCCGACACCGGGGAGCTGTTTTTT,CASSVGTGPPDTGELFF
.,.,TRBV5-4,TRBJ1-4,17,TGTGCCAGCAGCTTGGAAGGTCCCGGGTCCAAGCGGGAAAAACTGTTTTTT,CASSLEGPGSKREKLFF
.,.,TRBV6-5,TRBJ1-6,13,TGTGCCAGCAGGTCCGTGGGGGGCGGTCCCCTCCACTTT,CASRSVGGGPLHF
.,.,TRBV6-1,TRBJ2-1,13,TGTGCCAGCAGTGACAGGCCCGAGGGAGAGCAGTTCTTC,CASSDRPEGEQFF
.,.,TRBV6-5,TRBJ1-2,14,TGTGCCAGCAGTTACGGAGGAGGGGCCTATGGCTACACCTTC,CASSYGGGAYGYTF
.,.,TRBV19,TRBJ1-6,16,TGTGCCAGTAGTATAGCCAGGAGCTCCTATAATTCACCCCTCCACTTT,CASSIARSSYNSPLHF
TRBD1,.,TRBV10-3,TRBJ1-2,17,TGTGCCATCACCCCCGGACAGGGGTTCTCATCGGATCCTGGCTACACCTTC,CAITPGQGFSSDPGYTF
.,.,TRBV2,TRBJ1-3,11,TGTGCCAGTCTCAGGCGAAACACCATATATTTT,CASLRRNTIYF
.,.,TRBV4-3,TRBJ2-1,15,TGCGCCAGCAGCCAGCAGGGTCACTCCTACAATGAGCAGTTCTTC,CASSQQGHSYNEQFF
.,.,TRBV7-8,TRBJ2-2,17,TGTGCCAGCAGCTCCCGATGGGGCTCGGCGAACACCGGGGAGCTGTTTTTT,CASSSRWGSANTGELFF
TRBD2,.,TRBV5-1,TRBJ2-5,13,TGCGCCAGCAGCTTGCCGGGAGGAGAGACCCAGTACTTC,CASSLPGGETQYF
TRBD2,.,TRBV28,TRBJ2-7,14,TGTGCCAGCAGTACGACGGGAGGGTCCTACGAGCAGTACTTC,CASSTTGGSYEQYF
.,.,TRBV7-2,TRBJ2-2,15,TGTGCCAGCAGCTTAAGTTCACGGAACACCGGGGAGCTGTTTTTT,CASSLSSRNTGELFF
.,.,TRBV28,TRBJ1-4,13,TGTGCCAGCAGGACTAACCATAATGAAAAACTGTTTTTT,CASRTNHNEKLFF
.,.,TRBV7-3,TRBJ2-5,13,TGTGCCAGCAGCTCCCGGGACAGCGGGATGGTGTACTTC,CASSSRDSGMVYF
.,.,TRBV12-2,TRBJ2-1,16,TGTGCAAGTCGCTTGCACCCGGGAGTTTCCTACAATGAGCAGTTCTTC,CASRLHPGVSYNEQFF
.,.,TRBV6-5,TRBJ2-5,14,TGTGCCAGCAGTTACGGGCAGGGCAGGGAGACCCAGTACTTC,CASSYGQGRETQYF
.,.,TRBV27,TRBJ2-7,15,TGTGCCAGCAGTTTATCCCATGCAGACCCCTACGAGCAGTACTTC,CASSLSHADPYEQYF
.,.,TRBV2,TRBJ1-6,13,TGTGCCAGCGGGGGGCACTATAATTCACCCCTCCACTTT,CASGGHYNSPLHF
.,.,TRBV14,TRBJ2-2,17,TGTGCCAGCGGACCTATGGAGACAGCCTCGAACACCGGGGAGCTGTTTTTT,CASGPMETASNTGELFF
.,.,TRBV5-1,TRBJ1-1,14,TGCGCCAGCAGCTTGAGGGGGGAAAACACTGAAGCTTTCTTT,CASSLRGENTEAFF
TRBD1,once,TRBV6-5,TRBJ1-2,13,TGTGCCGCCCGACAGGGGAGCAACTATGGCTACACCTTC,CAARQGSNYGYTF
.,.,TRBV6-5,TRBJ2-2,15,TGTGCCAGCAGTTCCCCCAGTAGTGGCACCGGGGAGCTGTTTTTT,CASSSPSSGTGELFF
.,.,TRBV28,TRBJ1-1,12,TGTGCCAGCAGTCCTGGACGGACTGAAGCTTTCTTT,CASSPGRTEAFF
TRBD1,.,TRBV19,TRBJ2-7,16,TGTGCCAGTAGTATACGGTTAGGGACAGGGGTCCACGAGCAGTACTTC,CASSIRLGTGVHEQYF
TRBD1,.,TRBV29-1,TRBJ2-2,14,TGCAGCGTCCGGACAGGGGGTCGCACCGGGGAGCTGTTTTTT,CSVRTGGRTGELFF
TRBD1,.,TRBV5-1,TRBJ2-5,16,TGCGCCAGCAGCCCGAACGACAGGGTGGGCCAAGAGACCCAGTACTTC,CASSPNDRVGQETQYF
.,.,TRBV30,TRBJ2-2,14,TGTGCCTGGGCGGGAAGGCGAGTCACCGGGGAGCTGTTTTTT,CAWAGRRVTGELFF
TRBD1,.,TRBV6-5,TRBJ2-3,14,TGTGCCAGCAGTGTCCACAGGGGTGGGGATACGCAGTATTTT,CASSVHRGGDTQYF
.,.,TRBV20-1,TRBJ2-7,11,TGCAGCGCCGGCAGGATATACGAGCAGTACTTC,CSAGRIYEQYF
.,.,TRBV19,TRBJ2-2,15,TGTGCCAGTAGTATAAATGAGGGGGGGTTCAGGGAGCTGTTTTTT,CASSINEGGFRELFF
.,.,TRBV18,TRBJ2-1,15,TGTGCCAGCTCACCACCATGGGACGGGGGCAGTGAGCAGTTCTTC,CASSPPWDGGSEQFF
.,.,TRBV11-1,TRBJ2-7,12,TGTGCCAGCAGCCTCTATAGTTACGAGCAGTACTTC,CASSLYSYEQYF
TRBD2,.,TRBV28,TRBJ2-7,17,TGTGCCAGCAGATCCTTAGGACTAGCGGGGCGCTCCTACGAGCAGTACTTC,CASRSLGLAGRSYEQYF
.,.,TRBV5-1,TRBJ2-1,16,TGCGCCAGCAGCCCGACACCGACTAACTCCTACAATGAGCAGTTCTTC,CASSPTPTNSYNEQFF
.,.,TRBV6-6,TRBJ1-2,15,TGTGCCAGCAGTTACCGTAGGGAACAGAACGATGGCTACACCTTC,CASSYRREQNDGYTF
.,.,TRBV27,TRBJ2-1,13,TGTGCCAGCAGTTCCCTCTTGGGACATGAGCAGTTCTTC,CASSSLLGHEQFF